This T cell receptor (beta chain) was profiled in a study of OX40 agonist ivuxolimab in advanced cancers. On the study more broadly: Partial responses occurred in Three dose-escalation patients, one with hepatocellular carcinoma and two with cutaneous melanoma.

Measured with immunoSEQ multiplex PCR; TCRdb has only the in-frame clones, and not every one. The sample lists some 35,000 clones; about 87% were seen once. With regard to this clone: Its antigen is currently unknown.

Findings and caveats of the study: There was clonal expansion of CD4+ and CD8+ blood T cells by week 6 at 0.1 to 3.0 mg/kg. Certain nonresponders additionally had low normalized T-cell clonal expansion.

The TCR was taken from an adult with an advanced solid tumor such as melanoma, head and neck, liver or kidney cancer. The source material was CD4+ or CD8+ T cells sorted from blood, sampled in a trial of the OX40 agonist ivuxolimab.

DNA of the CDR3: TGTGCCAGCAGCCAAGATCTGGGTGGGAGGGGCACCGGGGAGCTGTTTTTT. Translation gives CASSQDLGGRGTGELFF. The chain recombines TRBV4-2 with TRBJ2-2; 7 bases map to TRBD2. Germline assignment: CDR1 LGHNA and CDR2 YNFKEQ. With 0 bases clipped from V and 4 bases from J, the junction kept 8 bases outside the gene matches. The CDR3 consists of 17 residues.